The 10 T cell receptor beta chains presented below share a single source sample, sequenced in a study of cytomegalovirus exposure and HLA in healthy donors. PCR was performed using 60 Vbeta and 13 Jbeta primers. Produced via immunoSEQ multiplex PCR; TCRdb's table is partial and in-frame only. This repertoire shows some 200,000 clones, 60% to 85% found once; its top ten account for roughly 16%. The source material was PBMCs. Source of these receptors: a man aged 40-49 years in good health and CMV-seronegative.

The J gene is TRBJ2-1, the V gene TRBV9; TRBD2 aligns across 13 bases. V shed 4 bases and J 8 bases; nucleotides not matched to a gene: 6. The CDR3 covers 15 residues. Germline values: CDR1 SGDLS, CDR2 YYNGEE. The CDR3 region has the DNA TGTGCCAGCAGCATTAGCGGGACTAGCGGGGATGAGCAGTTCTTC. It specifies CASSISGTSGDEQFF.

This clone appeared a single time. The V call is TRBV19, the J call TRBJ1-1, with D unclear. The CDR3 covers 13 residues. Germline assignment: CDR1 LNHDA and CDR2 SQIVND (reference sequence). The V end lost 5 bases, the J end lost 0 bases, and 7 bases lay between the germline ends. This chain's CDR3 is CASSLALNTEAFF. CDR3 nucleotides: TGTGCCAGTAGTTTGGCCCTGAACACTGAAGCTTTCTTT.

The chain recombines TRBV5-1 with TRBJ2-7; the D gene is possibly TRBD1 (6 bases). This CDR3 has 13 amino acids. Germline-derived CDR1 and CDR2 are SGHRS and YFSETQ. V shed 6 bases and J shed 6 bases, with 16 bases lying between them. The CDR3 sequence: CASTQNLGGEQYF. For the CDR3, the DNA is TGCGCCAGCACCCAAAACTTAGGGGGCGAGCAGTACTTC.

The chain recombines TRBV19 with TRBJ2-3; D uncertain. The CDR3 contains 14 residues. Per germline, CDR1 LNHDA and CDR2 SQIVND (reference sequence). Deletions cut 0 bases from V and 4 bases from J, with 8 bases between. CDR3 amino acids: CASSIESAADTQYF. The CDR3, as DNA: TGTGCCAGTAGTATAGAAAGCGCCGCAGATACGCAGTATTTT.

The genes are TRBV13 and TRBJ1-1; a possible D gene is TRBD1 (5 bases). The CDR3 covers 15 residues. V lost 3 bases, J lost 4 bases, and 15 bases lay in between. CDR1 and CDR2 from the germline V gene are PRHDT and FYEKMQ (reference sequence). CDR3 amino acids: CASSFGRQGSTEAFF. CDR3 nucleotides: TGTGCCAGCAGCTTTGGCCGGCAGGGATCCACTGAAGCTTTCTTT.

The V call is TRBV30, the J call TRBJ2-2; D remains unclear. The V and J ends lost 0 bases and 4 bases respectively, with 21 bases between them. CDR3 size: 18 residues. Germline V gives CDR1 GTSNPN, CDR2 SVGIG (reference sequence). For the CDR3, the DNA is TGTGCCTGGAGTGTACTGATTATCGTAGAGAGCCTCACCGGGGAGCTGTTTTTT. Protein: CAWSVLIIVESLTGELFF.

The J gene is TRBJ2-7, the V gene TRBV6-5; 7 nucleotides agree with TRBD1. Losses at the gene ends were 4 bases for V and 2 bases for J; bases not matched to a gene: 8. Germline-derived CDR1 and CDR2 are MNHEY and SVGAGI. The CDR3 loop spans 15 amino acids. Here the CDR3 DNA reads TGTGCCAGCAGTTTAGGGGGCGGAGCGGCCTACGAGCAGTACTTC. Its protein is CASSLGGGAAYEQYF.

In its sample, this clone was seen a few times. The chain combines TRBV19 with TRBJ1-2; the D is unclear. Germline lookup yields CDR1 LNHDA and CDR2 SQIVND (reference sequence). Trimming pared 3 bases from V and 5 bases from J, leaving 10 bases between. The CDR3 spans 13 residues. In DNA, the CDR3 is TGTGCCAGTAGTATCCGGGAATCTTATGGCTACACCTTC. This gives the protein CASSIRESYGYTF. The entire variable domain, with the rest obtained from reference TRBV19 and TRBJ1-2, is as follows: DGGITQSPKYLFRKEGQNVTLSCEQNLNHDAMYWYRQDPGQGLRLIYYSQIVNDFQKGDIAEGYSVSREKKESFPLTVTSAQKNPTAFYLCASSIRESYGYTFGSGTRLTVV.

Notes on this clone: Sequence at one end of the junction differs from germline and may be a read error. J is TRBJ1-1 and V is TRBV7-9, with D possibly being TRBD1 (6 bases). Germline V gene sequence: CDR1 SEHNR, CDR2 FQNEAQ (reference sequence). The CDR3 length is 12 residues. For the CDR3, the DNA is TGTTCCAGCAGCTTAGAGGGGGCTGAAGCTTTCTTT. Translation: CSSSLEGAEAFF.

V usage is TRBV2 and J usage is TRBJ1-5; D might be TRBD1 (5 bases). Germline assignment: CDR1 SNHLY and CDR2 FYNNEI. V was pared by 1 base and J by 0 bases, with 7 bases between. This CDR3 spans 15 amino acids. CDR3 sequence: CASSEVGDSNQPQHF. The DNA of the CDR3 is TGTGCCAGCAGTGAAGTAGGGGATAGCAATCAGCCCCAGCATTTT.